The rows below give T cell receptor beta chains drawn from one sample of a study of cytotoxic CD8 clonotypes in ibrutinib-treated CLL. TCRdb's copy holds only in-frame clones and misses some; the assay was immunoSEQ multiplex PCR. Here the sample spans tens of thousands of clones, 75% to 80% being singletons. The starting material was PBMCs, obtained after 36 months of ibrutinib treatment. The receptors originated from a human donor with chronic lymphocytic leukemia. The CDR3 runs from the conserved cysteine through the conserved F or W. Each record gives: CDR3 protein, CDR3 DNA, J gene, D gene, clone size, V gene. The D gene is left open where the match is weak. Clone sizes are given selectively: once, few, many, or a class where the clone is expanded.

CASSLLQNTEAFF	TGTGCCAGCAGTTTACTGCAGAACACTGAAGCTTTCTTT	TRBJ1-1	.	few	TRBV27
CASSQGGNGHTIYF	TGTGCCAGCAGCCAAGGGGGAAACGGACACACCATATATTTT	TRBJ1-3	.	.	TRBV4-2
CASSLAPGQGTDTQYF	TGTGCCAGCAGCTTGGCGCCGGGACAGGGGACAGATACGCAGTATTTT	TRBJ2-3	TRBD1	.	TRBV5-4
CASSLAGGGYEQYF	TGTGCCAGCAGCTTAGCCGGGGGCGGGTACGAGCAGTACTTC	TRBJ2-7	.	.	TRBV7-6
CASSPGNNSPLHF	TGTGCCAGCTCACCAGGGAATAATTCACCCCTCCACTTT	TRBJ1-6	.	.	TRBV18
CASSFGGASDEQFF	TGTGCCAGCAGTTTTGGGGGGGCATCGGATGAGCAGTTCTTC	TRBJ2-1	.	.	TRBV7-9
CASSQDLQGYEQYF	TGCGCCAGCAGCCAAGATCTGCAGGGTTACGAGCAGTACTTC	TRBJ2-7	.	.	TRBV4-3
CASSQEIAVRLTGELFF	TGCGCCAGCAGCCAAGAGATCGCGGTCCGATTAACCGGGGAGCTGTTTTTT	TRBJ2-2	.	.	TRBV4-1
CSGLTVYGYTF	TGCAGCGGCCTGACAGTTTATGGCTACACCTTC	TRBJ1-2	.	.	TRBV29-1
CSVASGSYGYTF	TGCAGCGTTGCTTCCGGGAGCTATGGCTACACCTTC	TRBJ1-2	.	.	TRBV29-1
CSVLDRTNTEAFF	TGCAGCGTCTTGGACAGGACGAACACTGAAGCTTTCTTT	TRBJ1-1	TRBD1	.	TRBV29-1
CASLPQGGGEAFF	TGCGCCAGTCTCCCCCAAGGGGGGGGTGAAGCTTTCTTT	TRBJ1-1	.	.	TRBV5-1
CASSPLEAGATHEQYF	TGTGCCAGCAGCCCCCTGGAGGCGGGGGCCACCCACGAGCAGTACTTC	TRBJ2-7	.	.	TRBV7-2
CASSMEQSPIVNTEAFF	TGTGCCAGTAGTATGGAGCAATCGCCCATCGTGAACACTGAAGCTTTCTTT	TRBJ1-1	.	.	TRBV19
CASSRTGRHYNSPLHF	TGTGCCAGCAGCCGAACGGGACGGCACTATAATTCACCCCTCCACTTT	TRBJ1-6	.	.	TRBV27
CASSPVTGGVNEKLFF	TGTGCCAGCAGTCCCGTTACAGGGGGCGTTAATGAAAAACTGTTTTTT	TRBJ1-4	TRBD1	.	TRBV25-1
CASSSRGNSYNEQFF	TGTGCCAGCAGCTCGCGGGGGAATTCCTACAATGAGCAGTTCTTC	TRBJ2-1	TRBD2	.	TRBV9
CSVPRGGASNTEAFF	TGCAGCGTCCCCCGAGGGGGGGCCTCGAACACTGAAGCTTTCTTT	TRBJ1-1	.	medium-sized	TRBV29-1
CASSIARRGDQPQHF	TGTGCCAGTAGTATAGCCCGAAGGGGCGATCAGCCCCAGCATTTT	TRBJ1-5	.	once	TRBV19
CASSWDSRTDTQYF	TGTGCCAGCAGTTGGGACAGCAGAACAGATACGCAGTATTTT	TRBJ2-3	TRBD1	.	TRBV2
CASSQHRNQLMGNEQFF	TGCGCCAGCAGCCAACACCGCAACCAGTTGATGGGCAATGAGCAGTTCTTC	TRBJ2-1	.	.	TRBV4-1
CASSLELGQETQYF	TGCGCCAGCAGCTTGGAGCTGGGCCAAGAGACCCAGTACTTC	TRBJ2-5	.	few	TRBV5-1
CSVRDRLNTEAFF	TGCAGCGTCCGAGACAGATTGAACACTGAAGCTTTCTTT	TRBJ1-1	.	.	TRBV29-1
CASSQGGLGSPLHF	TGCGCCAGCAGCCAAGGAGGTTTGGGTTCACCCCTCCACTTT	TRBJ1-6	.	once	TRBV4-3
CSVVPGLAGGTFQITDTQYF	TGCAGCGTGGTCCCGGGACTAGCGGGGGGCACTTTTCAGATCACAGATACGCAGTATTTT	TRBJ2-3	TRBD2	.	TRBV29-1
CASSPRGMNTEAFF	TGTGCCAGCTCACCTCGCGGGATGAACACTGAAGCTTTCTTT	TRBJ1-1	.	few	TRBV18
CASSFGQLNTEAFF	TGCGCCAGCAGCTTTGGACAGCTGAACACTGAAGCTTTCTTT	TRBJ1-1	.	.	TRBV5-1
CASSLAGAYGYTF	TGTGCCAGCAGCTTAGCCGGGGCCTATGGCTACACCTTC	TRBJ1-2	.	.	TRBV11-1
CAIERDGPGELFF	TGTGCCATCGAGAGGGACGGGCCCGGGGAGCTGTTTTTT	TRBJ2-2	.	few	TRBV10-3
CASSYSPDGANVLTF	TGTGCCAGCAGTTACAGCCCGGACGGGGCCAACGTCCTGACTTTC	TRBJ2-6	.	.	TRBV6-5
CAWSVSFGPTNEKLFF	TGTGCCTGGAGTGTCTCATTTGGTCCAACTAATGAAAAACTGTTTTTT	TRBJ1-4	.	.	TRBV30
CAISEFGGLNTDTQYF	TGTGCCATCAGTGAGTTTGGGGGCTTAAATACAGATACGCAGTATTTT	TRBJ2-3	.	once	TRBV10-3
CASSSGGANYGYTF	TGTGCCAGCTCTTCCGGAGGGGCAAACTATGGCTACACCTTC	TRBJ1-2	.	once	TRBV18
CASSDSDRALQPQHF	TGTGCCAGCAGTGATAGCGACAGGGCTCTTCAGCCCCAGCATTTT	TRBJ1-5	TRBD1	.	TRBV2
CASSQAPSGTSGYEQYF	TGTGCCAGCAGCCAGGCTCCCTCCGGGACTAGCGGCTACGAGCAGTACTTC	TRBJ2-7	TRBD2	.	TRBV4-2
CASSPIRGPIYEQYF	TGTGCCAGCAGCCCCATACGCGGACCGATTTACGAGCAGTACTTC	TRBJ2-7	.	.	TRBV11-2
CASSGQGDSGYTF	TGTGCCAGCAGTGGTCAGGGTGACAGTGGCTACACCTTC	TRBJ1-2	.	.	TRBV5-5
CASSRNTGELFF	TGTGCCAGCAGCAGGAACACCGGGGAGCTGTTTTTT	TRBJ2-2	.	.	TRBV9
CASSELGEGGLAEAFF	TGTGCCAGCAGTGAATTAGGGGAGGGAGGACTTGCCGAAGCTTTCTTT	TRBJ1-1	.	.	TRBV25-1
CASGLEGGDYGYTF	TGTGCCAGCGGGCTAGAAGGGGGCGACTATGGCTACACCTTC	TRBJ1-2	TRBD1	.	TRBV6-1
CASSQEPAFGTGGNEQYF	TGCGCCAGCAGCCAAGAACCCGCCTTTGGGACAGGGGGCAACGAGCAGTACTTC	TRBJ2-7	TRBD1	.	TRBV4-1
CAIRQQENSPLHF	TGTGCCATCAGGCAACAAGAGAATTCACCCCTCCACTTT	TRBJ1-6	.	.	TRBV10-3
CASNRQGTSGNTIYF	TGTGCCAGTAACAGACAGGGGACCTCTGGAAACACCATATATTTT	TRBJ1-3	TRBD1	.	TRBV19